The sequence of this TCR beta chain was determined in a study of cytomegalovirus exposure and HLA in healthy donors. General study findings and limits: Further analysis was carried out later, and it showed several of the most significant clusters appearing linked to common viral pathogens. A list of 164 TCR beta chains associated with cytomegalovirus was given.

Points on this clone: Its antigen is not known.

There were likely unrecorded immune exposures, though donors were nominally healthy when sampled. PCR primers comprised 60 Vbeta and 13 Jbeta primers. TCRdb keeps only in-frame clones here, not all; method: immunoSEQ multiplex PCR. The data show roughly 80,000 clones, 55% to 75% seen once. The CDR3 consists of 13 residues. Trimming at V came to 5 bases and at J to 9 bases, leaving 7 bases not matched to a gene. The germline V gene encodes CDR1 PRHDT and CDR2 FYEKMQ (reference sequence). This chain joins TRBV13 and TRBJ2-1, with TRBD2 matching 7 bases. This clonotype originated in a man aged 25 to 40 in good health and CMV-seropositive. What was sequenced was PBMCs. The CDR3 sequence: CASSDSTGGEQFF. In DNA, the CDR3 is TGTGCCAGCAGCGACTCGACGGGGGGTGAGCAGTTCTTC.